These 2 T cell receptor beta chains came from one sample sequenced in a study of T-cell memory formation after mild COVID-19. TCRdb re-derived calls from the 5' RACE reads in MiXCR, one entry per CDR3 protein. The sample shows approximately 400,000 distinct CDR3 sequences, about 20% of them seen only once. Sequencing was done on a sample of PBMCs or a T cell subset sorted from them (not recorded which). Receptors originate from a man younger than 35 who had mild COVID-19 (a few samples of this study predate the infection). Cell type and time point are not known.

The table lists this clonotype with a few counts. The chain carries TRBV14 and TRBJ1-2, with a weak D call TRBD1 (6 bases). The CDR3 loop spans 15 amino acids. Deletions cut 0 bases from V and 7 bases from J, with 15 bases between. In germline, CDR1 is SGHDN, CDR2 FVKESK. In DNA, the CDR3 is TGTGCCAGCAGCCAAGATACCAGGGGCCCCTTTGGCTACACCTTC. Amino acid sequence: CASSQDTRGPFGYTF.

This clonotype turned up a few times. The chain has TRBV9 and TRBJ2-2; either TRBD1 or TRBD2 may fit D (6 bases each). Germline-derived CDR1 and CDR2 are SGDLS and YYNGEE. V gave up 4 bases and J gave up 4 bases, with 17 bases separating them. CDR3 length: 16 residues. CDR3 DNA sequence: TGTGCCAGCAGCCTCACCCCCGGGGGCCGCACCGGGGAGCTGTTTTTT. The encoded protein is CASSLTPGGRTGELFF.